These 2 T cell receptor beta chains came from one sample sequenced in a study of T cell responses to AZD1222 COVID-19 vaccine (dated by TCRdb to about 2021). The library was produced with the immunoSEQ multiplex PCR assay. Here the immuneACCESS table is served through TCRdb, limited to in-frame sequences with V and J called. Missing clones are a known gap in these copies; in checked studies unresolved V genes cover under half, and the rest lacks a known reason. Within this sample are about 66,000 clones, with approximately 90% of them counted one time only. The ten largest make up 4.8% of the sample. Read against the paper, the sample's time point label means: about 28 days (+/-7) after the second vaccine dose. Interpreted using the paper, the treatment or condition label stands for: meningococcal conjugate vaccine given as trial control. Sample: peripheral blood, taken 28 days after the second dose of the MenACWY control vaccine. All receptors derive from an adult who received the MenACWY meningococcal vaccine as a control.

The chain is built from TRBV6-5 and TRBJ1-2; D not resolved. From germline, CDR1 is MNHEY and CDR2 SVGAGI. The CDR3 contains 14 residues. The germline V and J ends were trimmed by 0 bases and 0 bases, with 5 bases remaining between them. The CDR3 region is CASSYSGTNYGYTF. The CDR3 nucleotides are TGTGCCAGCAGTTACTCAGGGACTAACTATGGCTACACCTTC.

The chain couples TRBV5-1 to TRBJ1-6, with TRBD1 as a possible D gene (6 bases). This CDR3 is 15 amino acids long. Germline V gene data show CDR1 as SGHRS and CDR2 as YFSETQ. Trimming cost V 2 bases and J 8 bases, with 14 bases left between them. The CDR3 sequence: CASSLGGREYSPLHF. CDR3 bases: TGCGCCAGCAGCTTAGGGGGGCGCGAATATTCACCCCTCCACTTT.